These T cell receptor beta chains were read from a single sample in a study of siplizumab effects on memory and regulatory T cells. Produced via immunoSEQ multiplex PCR; TCRdb's table is partial and in-frame only. The sample carries 90,000 to 140,000 clones, under 95% recorded once. Sequencing was carried out using CD4+ T cells sorted from blood. The receptor source for this set is a human donor in good health. Each CDR3 is given with its conserved first and last residue. Fields, in order: CDR3 protein, V gene, D gene, J gene. The D gene is left open where the match is weak.

CASSPMPSGISYNEQFF TRBV4-3 TRBD2 TRBJ2-1
CASSSPPGQVYNEQFF TRBV19 TRBD1 TRBJ2-1
CASSQEGTATYEQYF TRBV4-2 - TRBJ2-7
CAWSELGRIDQETQYF TRBV30 - TRBJ2-5
CSVEFGQAAGNTIYF TRBV29-1 - TRBJ1-3
CASSLDAIWAEAFF TRBV5-4 - TRBJ1-1
CASSTDGTASTDTQYF TRBV19 - TRBJ2-3
CASSVTGVTGELFF TRBV9 - TRBJ2-2
CATSKRTGGNQPQHF TRBV15 TRBD1 TRBJ1-5
CASSVGQGDYGYTF TRBV9 TRBD1 TRBJ1-2
CAIWETGRTHGYTF TRBV10-3 TRBD1 TRBJ1-2
CASSILGRGTGGELFF TRBV19 TRBD1 TRBJ2-2
CASSGLAGHISTDTQYF TRBV19 TRBD2 TRBJ2-3
CAWSSRGLKSTGELFF TRBV30 TRBD1 TRBJ2-2
CASKGLGDQPQHF TRBV6-6 - TRBJ1-5
CASSRTSDQPQHF TRBV19 - TRBJ1-5
CAARQVSGANVLTF TRBV4-2 - TRBJ2-6
CAISEVMNTEAFF TRBV10-3 - TRBJ1-1
CATEGTANEKLFF TRBV2 TRBD1 TRBJ1-4
CASSMMRGRLGNQPQHF TRBV19 - TRBJ1-5
CASMFLDVPYEQYF TRBV6-5 - TRBJ2-7
CASSEGLLAPVGTQYF TRBV6-4 TRBD2 TRBJ2-5
CASRKQDRSNEAFF TRBV7-9 - TRBJ1-1
CASSLTLFTEAFF TRBV13 - TRBJ1-1
CASSSSGGAYNEQFF TRBV28 TRBD2 TRBJ2-1
CASSELSGTGGEMGGYTF TRBV6-1 TRBD1 TRBJ1-2
CASSQVSSGNTIYF TRBV4-3 - TRBJ1-3
CATSRDTDSYGYTF TRBV15 - TRBJ1-2
CASSLDPRRANEQFF TRBV7-2 - TRBJ2-1
CASSPPGQAGPQHF TRBV18 TRBD1 TRBJ1-5
CASSYSPRTSGQPQHF TRBV6-6 - TRBJ1-5
CASSARRGLAGVHNEQFF TRBV7-3 TRBD2 TRBJ2-1
CASSPTPTGNTEAFF TRBV7-9 - TRBJ1-1
CASSLMGHNSGNTIYF TRBV5-6 - TRBJ1-3
CSVDGGGLAGELFF TRBV29-1 - TRBJ2-2
CASKAQGNWNTEAFF TRBV7-2 TRBD1 TRBJ1-1
CASSIERTDTQYF TRBV19 - TRBJ2-3
CASFSDSQLNTEAFF TRBV13 - TRBJ1-1
CASSRQEEDTQYF TRBV13 - TRBJ2-3
CSVGAREQFF TRBV29-1 - TRBJ2-1